This T cell receptor (beta chain) was profiled in a study of blood T cell repertoires in COVID-19. Study-level information: The origin of the acute and convalescent COVID-19 samples was the United States, Italy and Spain. Sample material is recorded as cDNA or gDNA derived from T cells, B-cell-depleted T cells, or PBMCs.

TCRdb's copy holds only in-frame clones and misses some; the assay was immunoSEQ multiplex PCR. The sample consists of under 200,000 clones, under 90% of them appearing once. V was clipped by 6 bases and J by 0 bases, with 11 bases between them. The germline gives CDR1 LNHDA, CDR2 SQIVND (reference sequence). CDR3 length equals 14 residues. V usage is TRBV19 and J usage is TRBJ1-1; D is possibly TRBD1 (5 bases). Material for sequencing was peripheral blood. The origin of this receptor is a woman in her 70s with COVID-19, enrolled during active disease. The CDR3 DNA is TGTGCCAGTAGCATGGGGGGGATGAACACTGAAGCTTTCTTT. Protein sequence: CASSMGGMNTEAFF.